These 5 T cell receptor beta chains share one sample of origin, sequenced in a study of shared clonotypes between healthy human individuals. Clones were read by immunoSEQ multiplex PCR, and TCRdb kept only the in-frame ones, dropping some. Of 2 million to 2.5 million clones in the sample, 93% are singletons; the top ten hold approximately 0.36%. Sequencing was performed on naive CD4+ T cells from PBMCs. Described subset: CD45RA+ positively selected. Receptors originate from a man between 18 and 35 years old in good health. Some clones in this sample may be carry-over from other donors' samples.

The CDR3 DNA reads TGTGCCAGCAGTAGCGGGAGGGCGTACAAAGAGACCCAGTACTTC. This encodes CASSSGRAYKETQYF. The chain couples TRBV6-1 to TRBJ2-5; 10 bases are shared with TRBD2. The J segment lost 3 bases and the V segment lost 5 bases, leaving 6 bases of the junction unmatched. The CDR3 contains 15 residues. Germline V gene data show CDR1 as MNHNS and CDR2 as SASEGT.

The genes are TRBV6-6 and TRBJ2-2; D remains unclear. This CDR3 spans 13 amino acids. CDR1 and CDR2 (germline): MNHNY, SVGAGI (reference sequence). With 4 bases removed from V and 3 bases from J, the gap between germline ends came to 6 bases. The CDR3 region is CASSFLYTGELFF. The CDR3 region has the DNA TGTGCCAGCAGTTTCCTTTACACCGGGGAGCTGTTTTTT.

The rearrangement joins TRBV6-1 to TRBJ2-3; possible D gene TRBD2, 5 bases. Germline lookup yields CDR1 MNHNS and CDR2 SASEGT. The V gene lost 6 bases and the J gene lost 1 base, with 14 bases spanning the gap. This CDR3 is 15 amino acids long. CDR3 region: CASSAHEGRTDTQYF. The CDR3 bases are TGTGCCAGCAGCGCACACGAGGGCCGCACAGATACGCAGTATTTT.

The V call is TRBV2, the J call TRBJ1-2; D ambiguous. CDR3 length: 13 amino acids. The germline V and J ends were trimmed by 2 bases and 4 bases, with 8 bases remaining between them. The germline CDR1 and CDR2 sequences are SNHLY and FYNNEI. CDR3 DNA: TGTGCCAGCAGTGAATATGTCGCCTATGGCTACACCTTC. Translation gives CASSEYVAYGYTF.

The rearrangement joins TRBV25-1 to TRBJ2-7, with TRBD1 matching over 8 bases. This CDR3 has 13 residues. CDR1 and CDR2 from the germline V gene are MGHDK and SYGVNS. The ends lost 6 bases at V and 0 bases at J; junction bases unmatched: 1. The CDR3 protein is CASSRGHSYEQYF. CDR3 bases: TGTGCCAGCAGCAGGGGGCACTCCTACGAGCAGTACTTC.